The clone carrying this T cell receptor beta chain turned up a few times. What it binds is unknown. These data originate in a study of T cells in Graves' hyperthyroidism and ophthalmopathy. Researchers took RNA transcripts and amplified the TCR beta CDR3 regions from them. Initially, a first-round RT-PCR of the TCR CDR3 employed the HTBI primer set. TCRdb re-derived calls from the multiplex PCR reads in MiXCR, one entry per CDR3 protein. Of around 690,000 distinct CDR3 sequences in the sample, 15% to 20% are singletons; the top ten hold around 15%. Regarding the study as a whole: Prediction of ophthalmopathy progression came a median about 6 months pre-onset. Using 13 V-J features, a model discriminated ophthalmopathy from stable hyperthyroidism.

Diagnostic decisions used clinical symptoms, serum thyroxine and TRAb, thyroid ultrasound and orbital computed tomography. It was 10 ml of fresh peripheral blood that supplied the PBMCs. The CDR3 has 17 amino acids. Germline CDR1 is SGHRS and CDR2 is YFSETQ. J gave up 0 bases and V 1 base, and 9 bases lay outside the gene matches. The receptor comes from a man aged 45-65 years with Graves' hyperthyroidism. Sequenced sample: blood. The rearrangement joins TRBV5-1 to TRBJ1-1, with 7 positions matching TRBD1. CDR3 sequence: CASSLTAETGLNTEAFF. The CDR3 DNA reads TGCGCCAGCAGCTTGACCGCAGAGACAGGGTTGAACACTGAAGCTTTCTTT.